These 25 T cell receptor beta chains were sequenced from one sample in a study of blood T cell repertoires in COVID-19. The method was immunoSEQ multiplex PCR; TCRdb's version includes in-frame clones alone and lacks a portion of them. The sample records some 150,000 clones, approximately 84% being singletons. Sequences were obtained from peripheral blood. The receptors stem from a man aged 70-80 years with acute or convalescent COVID-19.

This clone was observed many times. The V and J genes are TRBV19 and TRBJ1-1; a weak D match, TRBD1 (5 bases). With 10 bases removed from V and 1 base from J, the gap between germline ends came to 13 bases. Germline V gene sequence: CDR1 LNHDA, CDR2 SQIVND (reference sequence). The CDR3 spans 13 residues. Here the CDR3 DNA reads TGTGCCACCCGGACACCATCGAACACTGAAGCTTTCTTT. It is translated as CATRTPSNTEAFF.

This rearrangement joins TRBV6-1 to TRBJ2-5; TRBD2 agrees at 9 bases. V was clipped by 2 bases and J by 5 bases; unmatched bases: 3. The CDR3 has 14 amino acids. Looked up from germline, CDR1 is MNHNS and CDR2 is SASEGT. DNA of the CDR3: TGTGCCAGCAGTGAACAGACTAGCGGTGAGACCCAGTACTTC. This translates into CASSEQTSGETQYF.

This rearrangement joins TRBV5-1 to TRBJ2-1; 8 bases align to TRBD1. Trimming removed 4 bases from V and 6 bases from J; junction bases left unmatched: 0. Germline V gene sequence: CDR1 SGHRS, CDR2 YFSETQ. The CDR3 covers 12 residues. DNA for the CDR3: TGCGCCAGCAGCACAGGGGGCAATGAGCAGTTCTTC. This codes for CASSTGGNEQFF.

This rearrangement joins TRBV27 to TRBJ1-3; tentatively, D is TRBD1 (6 bases). The V end was cut by 6 bases, the J end by 0 bases, with 18 bases between. CDR1 and CDR2 (germline): MNHEY, SMNVEV (reference sequence). The length of the CDR3 is 17 residues. DNA for the CDR3: TGTGCCAGCAGCCCCTCGGGGGGCCCGAGCTCTGGAAACACCATATATTTT. Residues: CASSPSGGPSSGNTIYF.

As regards this clone: In the same sample, other DNA sequences code for this CDR3. The V gene is TRBV19, the J gene TRBJ1-1; D is perhaps TRBD1 (5 bases). The CDR3 consists of 13 residues. Germline V gene data show CDR1 as LNHDA and CDR2 as SQIVND (reference sequence). The V end lost 4 bases, the J end lost 1 base, and 7 bases lay between the germline ends. CDR3 sequence: CASSTTGNTEAFF. The DNA for the CDR3 is TGTGCCAGTAGTACTACAGGGAACACTGAAGCTTTCTTT.

The chain combines TRBV28 with TRBJ2-2, with TRBD1 matching 8 bases. The CDR3 consists of 15 residues. The junction had 6 bases not matched to a gene; V was cut back by 5 bases and J by 4 bases. Germline CDR1 and CDR2: MDHEN and SYDVKM. The DNA of the CDR3 is TGTGCCAGCAGTGTGACAGGGGCTCGCACCGGGGAGCTGTTTTTT. Encoded protein: CASSVTGARTGELFF.

This rearrangement joins TRBV7-2 to TRBJ2-5, with D perhaps TRBD2 (6 bases). Trimming stripped 1 base from V and 1 base from J, with 16 bases between. Germline V CDR1 and CDR2: SGHTA, FQGNSA. The CDR3 has 17 residues. Here the CDR3 DNA reads TGTGCCAGCAGCTTAGGTGGAGGTGGGACTTTCCAAGAGACCCAGTACTTC. Translated: CASSLGGGGTFQETQYF.

The chain joins TRBV3-1 (or the pseudogene TRBV3-2) to TRBJ2-7; D is possibly TRBD2 (7 bases). V was shortened by 0 bases and J by 6 bases, with 12 bases between the two germline ends. Germline V gene sequence: CDR1 LGHDT, CDR2 YNNKEL (reference sequence). This CDR3 spans 14 amino acids. CDR3 DNA sequence: TGTGCCAGCAGCCAAGATGGGCGGGGGCGCGAGCAGTACTTC. Translated: CASSQDGRGREQYF.

V gene TRBV29-1 combines with J gene TRBJ2-7; the match to TRBD1 covers 10 bases. The CDR3 contains 13 residues. Trimming removed 0 bases from V and 6 bases from J; junction bases left unmatched: 2. CDR1 is SQVTM and CDR2 is ANQGSEA in the germline V gene. The CDR3 bases are TGCAGCGTTGAAGATGGACAGGGGGGCGAGCAGTACTTC. Its protein is CSVEDGQGGEQYF.

The chain recombines TRBV13 with TRBJ2-1, with a tentative D call TRBD2 (5 bases). The CDR3 consists of 11 residues. Trimming pared 5 bases from V and 9 bases from J, leaving 8 bases between. From germline, CDR1 is PRHDT and CDR2 FYEKMQ (reference sequence). CDR3 loop: CASSTEGEQFF. Here the CDR3 DNA reads TGTGCCAGCAGCACAGAGGGTGAGCAGTTCTTC.

The CDR3 reads CASSPDSGGYTF. For the CDR3, the DNA is TGTGCCAGCAGTCCGGACTCGGGGGGCTACACCTTC. The genes are TRBV12-3 or TRBV12-4 and TRBJ1-2; D gene uncertain. V dropped 5 bases and J dropped 8 bases, with 12 bases sitting between them. This CDR3 region has 12 residues.

A single count supports this clone. CDR3: CASSSVNSPLHF. The CDR3 DNA is TGTGCCAGCAGCTCGGTTAATTCACCCCTCCACTTT. The rearrangement uses TRBV6-5 and TRBJ1-6, with D hard to call. Trimming took off 6 bases at V and 6 bases at J, with 6 bases between the two ends. Germline V gives CDR1 MNHEY, CDR2 SVGAGI. This CDR3 has 12 amino acids.

J is TRBJ1-1 and V is TRBV6-5; D uncertain. The CDR3 totals 14 residues. V was clipped by 1 base and J by 4 bases, with 10 bases between them. Looked up from germline, CDR1 is MNHEY and CDR2 is SVGAGI. The CDR3 DNA reads as TGTGCCAGCAGTTACTTGTCGGGTGTCACTGAAGCTTTCTTT. Encoded protein: CASSYLSGVTEAFF.

The chain employs TRBV7-6 and TRBJ2-6; TRBD2 matches 8 bases. The CDR3 has 16 residues. J lost 4 bases, V lost 5 bases, and 7 bases had no gene match. The V gene's germline CDR1 is SGHVS and CDR2 FNYEAQ. In nucleotides, the CDR3 is TGTGCCAGCAGCCCGGGGGGCGGGAGGGGGGCCAACGTCCTGACTTTC. Encoded protein: CASSPGGGRGANVLTF.

The genes are TRBV6-4 and TRBJ2-1; D unresolved. CDR3 size: 15 residues. CDR1 and CDR2 from the germline V gene are MRHNA and SNTAGT. Between the trimmed V and J ends, which lost 4 bases and 0 bases, there was a span of 10 bases. The CDR3 protein is CASSVIKSSYNEQFF. The CDR3 DNA is TGTGCCAGCAGTGTGATTAAGAGCTCCTACAATGAGCAGTTCTTC.

This chain links TRBV7-2 with TRBJ2-1; 8 bases are a match to TRBD1. This CDR3 is 15 amino acids long. V lost 4 bases to trimming and J lost 7 bases; unmatched junction nucleotides: 9. Germline V gives CDR1 SGHTA, CDR2 FQGNSA. This CDR3 reads CASSWMGQALNEQFF. CDR3 nucleotides: TGTGCCAGCAGCTGGATGGGACAGGCCCTAAATGAGCAGTTCTTC.

The chain uses TRBV6-4 and TRBJ2-5; tentative D call: TRBD1 (6 bases). The CDR3 consists of 17 residues. Germline V gene sequence: CDR1 MRHNA, CDR2 SNTAGT. The V gene lost 2 bases and the J gene lost 1 base, with 17 bases spanning the gap. The CDR3 region is CASSDPALHRVQETQYF. The CDR3 DNA follows: TGTGCCAGCAGTGACCCCGCACTCCACAGGGTCCAAGAGACCCAGTACTTC.

V usage is TRBV28 and J usage is TRBJ1-5; D is unresolved. This CDR3 region has 15 residues. With 2 bases removed from V and 0 bases from J, the gap between germline ends came to 8 bases. The germline V gene encodes CDR1 MDHEN and CDR2 SYDVKM. DNA of the CDR3: TGTGCCAGCAGTTTAACGGGGAATAGCAATCAGCCCCAGCATTTT. Amino acid sequence: CASSLTGNSNQPQHF.

The chain recombines TRBV3-1 (or the pseudogene TRBV3-2) with TRBJ1-4; D gene ambiguous. Germline V gene sequence: CDR1 LGHDT, CDR2 YNNKEL (reference sequence). The V end was cut by 4 bases, the J end by 0 bases, with 18 bases between. The CDR3 has 18 residues. This CDR3 is CASSPRRRRSTTNEKLFF. The CDR3 DNA reads as TGTGCCAGCAGCCCGCGCCGCAGGAGGAGTACAACTAATGAAAAACTGTTTTTT.

This chain uses TRBV7-9 with TRBJ2-3, with a weak D call TRBD1 (6 bases). Germline V gene data show CDR1 as SEHNR and CDR2 as FQNEAQ (reference sequence). V was pared by 4 bases and J by 2 bases, with 16 bases between. The CDR3 has 16 amino acids. CDR3: CASSSVTGSLTDTQYF. In DNA, the CDR3 is TGTGCCAGCAGCTCCGTGACAGGATCCCTCACAGATACGCAGTATTTT.

This clone was counted between two and nine times. The chain has TRBV9 and TRBJ1-1, with D possibly matching TRBD1 (5 bases). Germline loops: CDR1 SGDLS, CDR2 YYNGEE. CDR3 length: 13 amino acids. Trimming shortened V by 3 bases and J by 6 bases, and 12 bases separated the two germline ends. The CDR3 coding sequence is TGTGCCAGCAGCGAGATGGACATTGCTGAAGCTTTCTTT. It encodes CASSEMDIAEAFF.

This rearrangement joins TRBV7-8 to TRBJ2-1, with a weak D call TRBD1 (5 bases). V was pared by 6 bases and J by 6 bases, with 21 bases between. From germline, CDR1 is SGHVS and CDR2 FQNEAQ. The CDR3 spans 16 residues. The CDR3 DNA follows: TGTGCCAGCAGTTTCGGAGTGGACACCCGATTCAATGAGCAGTTCTTC. Translating it yields CASSFGVDTRFNEQFF.

V and J are TRBV5-4 and TRBJ1-1; perhaps TRBD1 as D (6 bases). The CDR3 sequence is 15 residues long. V lost 4 bases and J 4 bases, leaving 17 bases between the germline ends. Germline CDR1 and CDR2: SGHNT and YYREEE (reference sequence). The CDR3 loop reads CASSVGGGLRTEAFF. The CDR3 nucleotides read TGTGCCAGCAGCGTGGGAGGGGGATTGCGCACTGAAGCTTTCTTT.

The chain recombines TRBV7-2 with TRBJ2-1; 8 bases are a match to TRBD2. Germline V gives CDR1 SGHTA, CDR2 FQGNSA. With V trimmed by 5 bases and J by 2 bases, 11 bases remained unmatched. This CDR3 region has 17 residues. The CDR3 bases are TGTGCCAGCAGCCATGCTAGCGGGTTAAACACCTACAATGAGCAGTTCTTC. This sequence encodes CASSHASGLNTYNEQFF.

The J gene is TRBJ1-6, the V gene TRBV2, with 7 bases fitting TRBD1. V shed 1 base and J 7 bases; nucleotides not matched to a gene: 10. Germline V gene lookup returns CDR1 SNHLY and CDR2 FYNNEI. The CDR3 loop spans 17 amino acids. As DNA, the CDR3 is TGTGCCAGCAGTGAAGTGCAGACAGGGTGGGTCAATTCACCCCTCCACTTT. Amino acid sequence: CASSEVQTGWVNSPLHF.